Presented here are 15 T cell receptor beta chains from one specimen sequenced in a study of blood T cell repertoires in COVID-19. Sequencing used immunoSEQ multiplex PCR; TCRdb keeps in-frame clones, though not all of them. This sample has approximately 170,000 clones, with roughly nine tenths found just once. Sequencing was done on a sample of peripheral blood. These receptors came from a woman aged 65 to 85 with acute or convalescent COVID-19.

The chain uses TRBV18 and TRBJ2-1; 9 bases fit TRBD2. CDR3 length: 13 residues. Trimming at V came to 6 bases and at J to 8 bases, leaving 5 bases not matched to a gene. Germline CDR1 KGHSH, CDR2 LQKENI. The CDR3: CASSPGLAYEQFF. For the CDR3, the DNA is TGTGCCAGCTCTCCGGGACTAGCCTATGAGCAGTTCTTC.

The chain links TRBV27 to TRBJ1-5, with a weak D call TRBD1 (6 bases). Germline CDR1 MNHEY, CDR2 SMNVEV (reference sequence). CDR3 length: 13 amino acids. The ends were cut back, 5 bases at V and 7 bases at J, with 12 bases in the middle. This CDR3 is CASSHTGLQPQHF. The CDR3 region has the DNA TGTGCCAGCAGTCATACAGGGCTCCAGCCCCAGCATTTT.

The chain couples TRBV28 to TRBJ1-1; 8 bases map to TRBD1. From germline, CDR1 is MDHEN and CDR2 SYDVKM. The CDR3 contains 15 residues. V was pared by 5 bases and J by 6 bases, with 11 bases of the junction left unmatched. The CDR3 loop is CASSPVGQGAAEAFF. The CDR3 DNA reads as TGTGCCAGCAGTCCCGTTGGGCAGGGGGCGGCTGAAGCTTTCTTT.

The sample holds a few counts of this clone. The V and J genes are TRBV11-2 and TRBJ1-2, with TRBD1 as a possible D gene (6 bases). Trimming left V 4 bases short and J 2 bases short, with 17 bases between. This CDR3 contains 16 residues. The germline gives CDR1 SGHAT, CDR2 FQNNGV. The CDR3 DNA follows: TGTGCCAGCAGCTCCATTACAGGGCCACGGAACTATGGCTACACCTTC. Translated, it gives CASSSITGPRNYGYTF.

V gene TRBV5-6 combines with J gene TRBJ1-1, with D possibly matching TRBD1 (6 bases). Trimming stripped 4 bases from V and 4 bases from J, with 11 bases between. The CDR3 is made up of 13 amino acids. Germline assignment: CDR1 SGHDT and CDR2 YYEEEE. The CDR3 here is CASSRRGGTEAFF. DNA of the CDR3: TGTGCCAGCAGCCGTAGGGGGGGCACTGAAGCTTTCTTT.

V and J are TRBV15 and TRBJ2-7, with no clear D. The CDR3 loop spans 15 amino acids. Germline CDR1 is LNHNV and CDR2 is YYDKDF (reference sequence). The V and J ends lost 0 bases and 1 base respectively, with 10 bases between them. The CDR3 coding sequence is TGTGCCACCAGCAGAGATCTCGGGTTTTCCTACGAGCAGTACTTC. Translation: CATSRDLGFSYEQYF.

The genes are TRBV30 and TRBJ2-7, with D perhaps matching TRBD1 (5 bases). This CDR3 spans 15 amino acids. Trimming shortened V by 4 bases and J by 2 bases, and 18 bases separated the two germline ends. Germline CDR1 reads GTSNPN; CDR2 reads SVGIG (reference sequence). The CDR3 spells CAWTRQAGHTYEQYF. The CDR3 region has the DNA TGTGCCTGGACCAGGCAGGCAGGGCATACCTACGAGCAGTACTTC.

The chain combines TRBV10-2 with TRBJ2-7; 11 bases are a match to TRBD1. CDR3 length equals 13 residues. Germline CDR1 reads WSHSY; CDR2 reads SAAADI. V trimming: 7 bases; J trimming: 7 bases; junction bases outside the gene matches: 6. This CDR3 is CASTPGQGGEQYF. The CDR3 coding sequence is TGCGCCAGCACACCGGGACAGGGGGGTGAGCAGTACTTC.

The genes are TRBV6-5 and TRBJ2-2; 8 nucleotides agree with TRBD1. Germline-derived CDR1 and CDR2 are MNHEY and SVGAGI. The trim removed 10 bases at V and 5 bases at J, leaving 12 bases unmatched. The CDR3 consists of 15 residues. CDR3 DNA: TGTGCCACCAAAGGAGACAGGGGTCGGACCGGGGAGCTGTTTTTT. Its protein is CATKGDRGRTGELFF.

V usage is TRBV19 and J usage is TRBJ1-1; 9 positions agree with TRBD1. The CDR3 has 15 residues. Trimming at V came to 6 bases and at J to 4 bases, leaving 9 bases not matched to a gene. Germline V gene data show CDR1 as LNHDA and CDR2 as SQIVND (reference sequence). The CDR3 region is CASRTAGTGSTEAFF. The CDR3, as DNA: TGTGCCAGTAGGACCGCCGGGACAGGGTCCACTGAAGCTTTCTTT.

The V call is TRBV27, the J call TRBJ2-1; 13 bases are a match to TRBD2. Trimming at V came to 8 bases and at J to 7 bases, leaving 14 bases not matched to a gene. This CDR3 contains 17 residues. Per the germline V gene, CDR1 is MNHEY and CDR2 is SMNVEV (reference sequence). CDR3 nucleotide sequence: TGTGCCAGCTCCCCCGACGCGGGACTAGCGGGGCCGAATGAGCAGTTCTTC. The encoded protein is CASSPDAGLAGPNEQFF.

The chain employs TRBV4-3 and TRBJ1-4; D might be TRBD1 (5 bases). CDR1 LGHNA and CDR2 YSLEER come from the germline V gene. V was clipped by 0 bases and J by 11 bases, with 22 bases between them. The CDR3 is 17 amino acids. In DNA, the CDR3 is TGCGCCAGCAGCCAAGACTTATACGTTCGGGCCCCAGGGAAACTGTTTTTT. It codes for CASSQDLYVRAPGKLFF.

The chain combines TRBV20-1 with TRBJ2-1; 7 bases agree with TRBD2. CDR1 and CDR2 (germline): DFQATT, SNEGSKA (reference sequence). V trimming: 3 bases; J trimming: 6 bases; junction bases outside the gene matches: 2. The CDR3 has 12 residues. Here the CDR3 reads CSASASGNEQFF. CDR3 DNA sequence: TGCAGTGCTAGTGCTAGCGGCAATGAGCAGTTCTTC.

The chain recombines TRBV30 with TRBJ1-5; D is unresolved. The CDR3 length is 13 residues. Trimming cost V 3 bases and J 2 bases, with 8 bases left between them. Germline CDR1 and CDR2: GTSNPN and SVGIG (reference sequence). CDR3 DNA sequence: TGTGCCTGGAGCGCCCGCGGCAATCAGCCCCAGCATTTT. Its translation is CAWSARGNQPQHF.

To note about this clone: A junction boundary mismatches the germline segment, possibly from a read error. The chain employs TRBV7-7 and TRBJ2-1; TRBD1 matches 7 bases. The CDR3 covers 13 residues. The germline V gene encodes CDR1 SSHAT and CDR2 FNYEAQ (reference sequence). For the CDR3, the DNA is TGTGCTAGCAGCTTAGGACAGGCCAATGAGCAGTTCTTC. This gives the protein CASSLGQANEQFF.